The 30 T cell receptor beta chains below all came from one sample that was sequenced in a study of CD8+CD57+ T cells in acquired aplastic anemia (dated by TCRdb to 2017 to 2018). TCRdb lists the instrument as Illumina HiSeq 2000. Genomic DNA was used as template for profiling of TCR beta VDJ combinations and CDR3 sequences. TCRdb reanalyzed the raw reads on its own, using fastp at Q25 for trimming and MiXCR for clone calling, and kept in-frame beta chains. Rows are unified per CDR3 protein, each entry keeping the most common DNA and genes. Across this sample there are about 470,000 distinct CDR3 sequences, with roughly 34% seen only once. About 0.8% of the sample is held by the ten biggest clonotypes. The patients picked for sequencing were ones in whom flow cytometry had shown an expansion of CD8+CD57+ cells. Sample: sorted CD4+, CD8+, or CD8+CD57+ T cells (not recorded which) from PBMCs. The source is a human donor with aplastic anemia.

The chain uses TRBV7-8 and TRBJ2-1, with TRBD2 matching 8 bases. Trimming removed 6 bases from V and 8 bases from J; junction bases left unmatched: 12. Germline V gene sequence: CDR1 SGHVS, CDR2 FQNEAQ. The CDR3 loop spans 15 amino acids. The CDR3 region is CASRQSGGAGDEQFF. The CDR3 DNA sequence: TGTGCCAGCAGGCAAAGCGGGGGAGCGGGGGATGAGCAGTTCTTC.

This chain connects TRBV5-1 to TRBJ2-5; the match to TRBD2 covers 7 bases. Germline V gives CDR1 SGHRS, CDR2 YFSETQ. The length of the CDR3 is 15 residues. V lost 0 bases to trimming and J lost 1 base; unmatched junction nucleotides: 3. The CDR3 loop reads CASSLVSGGQETQYF. CDR3 coding DNA: TGCGCCAGCAGCTTGGTGTCGGGAGGCCAAGAGACCCAGTACTTC.

Concerning this clonotype itself: The junction does not match germline at one end; this may be a read error. The J gene is TRBJ2-2, the V gene TRBV11-1; weak D call: TRBD2 (6 bases). The CDR3 has 17 amino acids. Germline CDR1 SGHAT, CDR2 FQDESV (reference sequence). The CDR3 bases are TGTGTCAGCAGCTTAATCCGTGACTGGGACTTCACCGGGGAGCTGTTTTTT. Translating it yields CVSSLIRDWDFTGELFF.

A remark on this clonotype: One end of the junction is discordant with germline, which a read error may explain. V gene TRBV7-9 combines with J gene TRBJ2-1, with D hard to call. In germline, CDR1 is SEHNR, CDR2 FQNEAQ (reference sequence). The CDR3 totals 11 residues. The CDR3 protein is CASSFGDEQSF. In nucleotides, the CDR3 is TGTGCCAGCAGTTTTGGAGATGAGCAGTCCTTC.

There are a few counts of this clonotype. This CDR3 fails to terminate in the conserved phenylalanine or tryptophan, so it likely reflects a read error. The V gene is TRBV5-1, the J gene TRBJ2-7; D tentatively fits TRBD1 or TRBD2 (5 bases each). Germline-derived CDR1 and CDR2 are SGHRS and YFSETQ. This CDR3 region has 14 residues. The V gene lost 4 bases and the J gene lost 6 bases, with 17 bases spanning the gap. CDR3 in amino acids: CASSATGIGGEQYL. CDR3 nucleotides: TGCGCCAGCAGCGCGACTGGAATTGGGGGCGAGCAGTACCTC.

Regarding this clonotype: A read error may be the cause here, since a much bigger clone is one base away. No conserved phenylalanine or tryptophan ends this CDR3, so it is likely a read error. This rearrangement joins TRBV2 to TRBJ2-1; D is undetermined. Germline V gene sequence: CDR1 SNHLY, CDR2 FYNNEI. V lost 7 bases to trimming and J lost 7 bases, with 8 bases between them. There are 11 residues in the CDR3. CDR3 sequence (DNA): TGTGCCAGCACCGAAATAAATGAGCAGTTCCTC. It encodes CASTEINEQFL.

This clonotype was seen repeatedly, ten times or more. The gene calls are TRBV7-8 and TRBJ1-3; D is unresolved. The CDR3 consists of 16 residues. Looked up from germline, CDR1 is SGHVS and CDR2 is FQNEAQ. With 1 base removed from V and 2 bases from J, the gap between germline ends came to 12 bases. The CDR3 coding sequence is TGTGCCAGCAGCTTAGTAGGAGGCTCAGCTGGAAACACCATATATTTT. As protein: CASSLVGGSAGNTIYF.

The chain carries TRBV7-4 and TRBJ2-7, with TRBD1 matching 9 bases. V shed 7 bases and J 3 bases; nucleotides not matched to a gene: 7. CDR3 length: 14 amino acids. Germline V CDR1 and CDR2: SGHVT, SQSDAQ. This CDR3 is CASTAGQGVYEQYF. The CDR3 bases are TGTGCCAGCACCGCGGGACAGGGAGTCTACGAGCAGTACTTC. The variable domain in full, completed from reference TRBV7-4 and TRBJ2-7, reads GAGVSQSPRYKVAKRGRDVALRCDSISGHVTLYWYRQTLGQGSEVLTYSQSDAQRDKSGRPSGRFSAERPERSVSTLKIQRTEQGDSAVYLCASTAGQGVYEQYFGPGTRLTVT.

This clonotype has just a few counts. The chain is built from TRBV10-3 and TRBJ2-5; D is perhaps TRBD1 (7 bases). The germline V gene has CDR1 ENHRY and CDR2 SYGVKD. Trimming pared 7 bases from V and 1 base from J, leaving 13 bases between. CDR3 length: 14 residues. For the CDR3, the DNA is TGTGCCATCAACCCGGGGGACAGCCAAGAGACCCAGTACTTC. Protein sequence: CAINPGDSQETQYF.

This clonotype occurred many times. The chain has TRBV6-5 and TRBJ1-2, with TRBD1 matching 9 bases. The junction had 10 bases not matched to a gene; V was cut back by 4 bases and J by 7 bases. The CDR3 spans 15 residues. Germline V gene lookup returns CDR1 MNHEY and CDR2 SVGAGI. In DNA form, the CDR3 reads TGTGCCAGCAGTTTGGGACAGGGTAAGGCGCGTGGCTACACCTTC. Amino acids: CASSLGQGKARGYTF.

The chain recombines TRBV7-2 with TRBJ2-7; D may be TRBD2 (6 bases). CDR3 length: 14 amino acids. Germline V lookup: CDR1 SGHTA, CDR2 FQGNSA. Trimming took off 6 bases at V and 3 bases at J, with 15 bases between the two ends. The CDR3 loop reads CASSFSGSIYEQYF. The CDR3 DNA follows: TGTGCCAGCAGTTTTTCCGGGAGTATCTACGAGCAGTACTTC.

The chain employs TRBV7-2 and TRBJ2-7, with a weak D call TRBD2 (7 bases). V lost 3 bases and J lost 3, with 15 bases in between. Per the germline V gene, CDR1 is SGHTA and CDR2 is FQGNSA. The CDR3 is made up of 15 amino acids. The CDR3: CASSLAGAFYYEQYF. CDR3 DNA: TGTGCCAGCAGCTTGGCGGGGGCCTTTTACTACGAGCAGTACTTC.

There are many counts of this clonotype. The chain carries TRBV7-6 and TRBJ2-7; 7 bases are shared with TRBD2. This CDR3 region has 14 residues. Looked up from germline, CDR1 is SGHVS and CDR2 is FNYEAQ. Losses at the gene ends were 1 base for V and 3 bases for J; bases not matched to a gene: 3. The chain's CDR3 is CASSLVSGGYEQYF. The DNA for the CDR3 is TGTGCCAGCAGCTTAGTTTCGGGGGGCTACGAGCAGTACTTC.

This chain uses TRBV6-4 with TRBJ1-5; TRBD1 is a possible D gene (5 bases). The CDR3 sequence is 15 residues long. V lost 11 bases, J lost 0 bases, and 17 bases lay in between. In germline, CDR1 is MRHNA, CDR2 SNTAGT. CDR3 sequence (DNA): TGTGCCGGGAAGCGGGGGTCCTATAGCAATCAGCCCCAGCATTTT. As protein: CAGKRGSYSNQPQHF.

This clonotype was counted ten times or more. The gene calls are TRBV5-1 and TRBJ2-7; D is perhaps TRBD1 or TRBD2 (5 bases each). The CDR3 contains 13 residues. Germline lookup yields CDR1 SGHRS and CDR2 YFSETQ. Trimming pared 4 bases from V and 5 bases from J, leaving 13 bases between. The CDR3 reads CASSPGTINEQYF. In nucleotides, the CDR3 is TGCGCCAGCAGCCCCGGGACGATAAACGAGCAGTACTTC.

This chain joins TRBV20-1 and TRBJ1-1; D not certain. Germline CDR1 reads DFQATT; CDR2 reads SNEGSKA (reference sequence). V lost 3 bases and J lost 5, with 13 bases in between. The CDR3 sequence is 13 residues long. The CDR3 nucleotides are TGCAGTGCTAGTAGGTTAGTGAGTACTGAAGCTTTCTTT. Translation: CSASRLVSTEAFF.

This clonotype was counted a few times. Mismatch with germline at one junction end may stem from a read error. The chain has TRBV3-1 and TRBJ2-5, with D maybe TRBD2 (5 bases). Germline V gene data show CDR1 as LGHDT and CDR2 as YNNKEL (reference sequence). The length of the CDR3 is 13 residues. The CDR3 DNA is TGTGCCAGCAGCCAAGATCCGGGGTTTACCTCAGACTTC. It is translated as CASSQDPGFTSDF.

There are many counts of this clonotype. The chain is built from TRBV7-2 and TRBJ1-6; D ambiguous. The germline CDR1 and CDR2 sequences are SGHTA and FQGNSA. V lost 1 base and J lost 10, with 14 bases in between. CDR3 length equals 15 residues. Written as DNA, the CDR3 is TGTGCCAGCAGCTTAGGGGCAGACCCTAGGTCACCCCTCCACTTT. Protein sequence: CASSLGADPRSPLHF.

This rearrangement joins TRBV20-1 to TRBJ1-1; a weak D match, TRBD1 (5 bases). Germline values: CDR1 DFQATT, CDR2 SNEGSKA (reference sequence). The V end lost 6 bases, the J end lost 5 bases, and 13 bases lay between the germline ends. The CDR3 runs to 12 residues. CDR3 DNA sequence: TGCAGTGCAAGCCGGAGGGGAACTGAAGCTTTCTTT. Protein: CSASRRGTEAFF.

The sample holds many counts of this clonotype. The chain employs TRBV19 and TRBJ1-1; no firm D call. The germline V gene encodes CDR1 LNHDA and CDR2 SQIVND (reference sequence). Between the trimmed V and J ends, which lost 4 bases and 5 bases, there was a span of 14 bases. The CDR3 is made up of 14 amino acids. In nucleotides, the CDR3 is TGTGCCAGTAGTACCGCCGGTAGTTGGACTGAAGCTTTCTTT. Translated: CASSTAGSWTEAFF.

The rearrangement uses TRBV30 and TRBJ2-2, with 12 bases aligning to TRBD2. Germline assignment: CDR1 GTSNPN and CDR2 SVGIG (reference sequence). The CDR3 sequence is 16 residues long. V lost 4 bases, J lost 7 bases, and 10 bases stayed unmatched. Here the CDR3 reads CAWKLLAGGPNGELFF. The DNA of the CDR3 is TGTGCCTGGAAACTCCTAGCGGGGGGGCCCAACGGGGAGCTGTTTTTT.

J is TRBJ2-5 and V is TRBV25-1; TRBD1 might be the D (5 bases). CDR3 length: 15 amino acids. Trimming took off 6 bases at V and 2 bases at J, with 16 bases between the two ends. Germline values: CDR1 MGHDK, CDR2 SYGVNS. CDR3 bases: TGTGCCAGCAGCCAAGAGTTGAACAGGCAAGAGACCCAGTACTTC. The encoded protein is CASSQELNRQETQYF.

Turning to this clonotype: Compared with germline, one end of the junction differs, possibly owing to a read error. The chain combines TRBV5-6 with TRBJ1-1; no reliable D call. The germline V gene has CDR1 SGHDT and CDR2 YYEEEE. The CDR3 loop spans 15 amino acids. The CDR3 here is CARSERRIVNTEAFF. The CDR3 DNA is TGTGCCCGCAGCGAGCGACGGATCGTGAACACTGAAGCTTTCTTT.

As to this clonotype: Sequence at one end of the junction differs from germline and may be a read error. J is TRBJ2-1 and V is TRBV25-1, with D uncertain. CDR3 length: 16 amino acids. CDR1 MGHDK and CDR2 SYGVNS come from the germline V gene. The CDR3 reads CASGRHSAGSYNEQFF. In DNA, the CDR3 is TGTGCCAGCGGTCGTCATAGTGCTGGCTCCTACAACGAGCAGTTCTTC.

This clonotype appeared a few times. The chain has TRBV2 and TRBJ1-2; a weak D match, TRBD1 (5 bases). V shed 5 bases and J shed 5 bases, with 15 bases lying between them. CDR1 and CDR2 from the germline V gene are SNHLY and FYNNEI. The CDR3 length is 14 residues. The CDR3 coding sequence is TGTGCCAGCAGTCTGGCGGGGGAACGGTATGGCTACACCTTC. It yields the protein CASSLAGERYGYTF.

The chain joins TRBV9 to TRBJ2-5, with D tentatively TRBD1 or TRBD2 (5 bases each). Gene TRBJ2-7 matches the end of the DNA better, so the J call may be wrong. The germline CDR1 and CDR2 sequences are SGDLS and YYNGEE. This CDR3 contains 13 residues. The CDR3 spells CASSAGAAYEQYF. The DNA for the CDR3 is TGTGCCAGCAGTGCCGGGGCAGCCTACGAGCAGTACTTC.

The V gene is TRBV6-1, the J gene TRBJ1-5; D is ambiguous. The V gene lost 7 bases and the J gene lost 6 bases, with 16 bases spanning the gap. The CDR3 consists of 14 residues. CDR1 and CDR2 (germline): MNHNS, SASEGT. CDR3 sequence (DNA): TGTGCCAGCACCTCCCCCCAAGGCTCTCAGCCCCAGCATTTT. Encoded protein: CASTSPQGSQPQHF.

This clonotype showed up many times. The rearrangement joins TRBV20-1 to TRBJ2-7; 12 nucleotides align to TRBD2. With 3 bases clipped from V and 2 bases from J, the junction kept 2 bases outside the gene matches. CDR3 size: 14 residues. Germline CDR1 reads DFQATT; CDR2 reads SNEGSKA (reference sequence). In nucleotides, the CDR3 is TGCAGTGCTAGTCGGACTAGCGGGACCTACGAGCAGTACTTC. Protein product: CSASRTSGTYEQYF.

This clonotype was seen ten or more times. The gene calls are TRBV2 and TRBJ1-5; D gene ambiguous. Trimming took 2 bases from V and 3 from J, leaving 17 bases between them. This CDR3 spans 17 amino acids. The germline V gene encodes CDR1 SNHLY and CDR2 FYNNEI. This chain's CDR3 is CASSELGGSGINQPQHF. CDR3 nucleotides: TGTGCCAGCAGTGAATTAGGTGGGAGTGGGATCAATCAGCCCCAGCATTTT.

This clonotype occurred a few times. The V call is TRBV7-2, the J call TRBJ2-1; D uncertain. V was clipped by 1 base and J by 8 bases, with 9 bases between them. Germline-derived CDR1 and CDR2 are SGHTA and FQGNSA. The CDR3 sequence is 13 residues long. The CDR3 region is CASSLGRRDEQFF. CDR3 DNA: TGTGCCAGCAGCTTAGGTAGAAGGGATGAGCAGTTCTTC.